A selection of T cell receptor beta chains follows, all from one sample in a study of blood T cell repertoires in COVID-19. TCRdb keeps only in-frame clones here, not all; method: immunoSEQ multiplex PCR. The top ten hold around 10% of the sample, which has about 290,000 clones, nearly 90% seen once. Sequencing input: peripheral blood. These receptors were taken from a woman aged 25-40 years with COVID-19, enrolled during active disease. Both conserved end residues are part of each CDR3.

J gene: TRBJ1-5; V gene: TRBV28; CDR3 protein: CASTSGGTQNQPQHF
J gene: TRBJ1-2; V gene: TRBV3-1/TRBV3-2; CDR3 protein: CASSQLADYGYTF
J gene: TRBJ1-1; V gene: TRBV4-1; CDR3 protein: CASSQGKGMTAFF
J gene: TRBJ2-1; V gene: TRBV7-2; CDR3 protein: CASSLGLAGIHEQFF
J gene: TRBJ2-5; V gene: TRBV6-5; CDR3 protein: CASSYGLTVQETQYF
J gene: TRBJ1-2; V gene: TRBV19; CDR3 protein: CASRNPGQGIYGYTF
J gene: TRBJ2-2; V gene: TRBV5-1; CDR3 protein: CASRPTRLGTGELFF
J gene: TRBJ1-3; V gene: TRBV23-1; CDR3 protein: CASNPVTDNPSGNTIYF
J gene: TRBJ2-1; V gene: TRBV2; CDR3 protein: CASSEWGGRYNEQFF
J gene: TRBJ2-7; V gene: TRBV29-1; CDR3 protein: CSVGPSGGVHEQYF
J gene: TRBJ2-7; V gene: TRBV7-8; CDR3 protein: CASTRGTGSGQYF
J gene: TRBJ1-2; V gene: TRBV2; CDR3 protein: CASSSGVGGLINYGYTF
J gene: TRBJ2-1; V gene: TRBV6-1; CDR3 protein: CASSGQLYTGVRREFF
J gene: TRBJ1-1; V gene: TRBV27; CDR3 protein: CASSSPGQGATEAFF
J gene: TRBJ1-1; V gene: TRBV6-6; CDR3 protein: CASTRGQGAEAFF
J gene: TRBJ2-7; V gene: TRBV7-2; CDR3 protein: CASSLRETYEQYF
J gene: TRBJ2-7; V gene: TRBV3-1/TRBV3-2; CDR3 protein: CASSPRTSAVYEQYF
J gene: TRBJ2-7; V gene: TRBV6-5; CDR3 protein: CASSLSFRLDYEQYF
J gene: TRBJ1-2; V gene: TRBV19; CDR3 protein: CASSGLQGRRGYTF
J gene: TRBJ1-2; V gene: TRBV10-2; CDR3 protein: CASKDRGGQKGGYTF
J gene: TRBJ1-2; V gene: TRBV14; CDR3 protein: CASSQGRGHYGYTF
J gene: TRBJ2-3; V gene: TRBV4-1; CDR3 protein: CASSQEQRGFTDTQYF
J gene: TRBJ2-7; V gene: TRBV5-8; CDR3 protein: CASRIRDSTYEQYF
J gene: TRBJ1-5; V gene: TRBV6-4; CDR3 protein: CASSDFYSNQPQHF
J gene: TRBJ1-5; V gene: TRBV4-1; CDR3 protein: CASSQAQFVPQPQHF
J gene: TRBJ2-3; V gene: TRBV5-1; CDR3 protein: CASSLKVAGTTDTQYF
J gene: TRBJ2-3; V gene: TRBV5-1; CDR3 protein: CASSSRGADTQYF
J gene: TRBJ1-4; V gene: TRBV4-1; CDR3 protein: CASSLPFEKLFF
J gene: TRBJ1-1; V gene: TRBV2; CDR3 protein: CAGAGMKNTEAFF
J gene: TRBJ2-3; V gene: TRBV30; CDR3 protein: CAWSGKGANTQYF
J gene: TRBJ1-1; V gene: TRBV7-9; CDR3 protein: CADEALDRGGTEAFF
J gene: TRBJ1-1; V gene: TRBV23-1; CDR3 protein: CASSQSQGRRSEAFF
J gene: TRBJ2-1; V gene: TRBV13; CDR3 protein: CALSSRLAGDNEQFF
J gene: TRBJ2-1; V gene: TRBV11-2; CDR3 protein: CASRTGGHNEQFF
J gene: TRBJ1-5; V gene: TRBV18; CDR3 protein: CASSSGGDRVQPQHF
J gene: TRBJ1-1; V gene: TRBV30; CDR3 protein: CAWNEWGPF
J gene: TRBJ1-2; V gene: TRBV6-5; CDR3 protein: CASSYSRDISNYGYTF
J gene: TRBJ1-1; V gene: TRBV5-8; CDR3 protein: CASSFDRRSRTEAFF
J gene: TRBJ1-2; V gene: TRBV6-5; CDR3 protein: CASSYLEGAPVRGYTF
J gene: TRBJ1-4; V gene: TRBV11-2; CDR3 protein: CASSLWDSPLGLFF
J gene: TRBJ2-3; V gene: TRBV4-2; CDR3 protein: CASSQEKGLVGNTQYF
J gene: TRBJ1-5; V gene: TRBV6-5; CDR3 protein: CASIEGVNQPQHF
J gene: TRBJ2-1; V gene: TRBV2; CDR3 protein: CASSATGGPYNEQFF
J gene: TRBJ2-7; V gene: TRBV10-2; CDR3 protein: CASEGTSPYEQYF
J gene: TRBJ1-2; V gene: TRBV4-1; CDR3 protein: CASRNTPRGYYGYTF
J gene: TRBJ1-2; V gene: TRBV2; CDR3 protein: CASTGTGYGYTF
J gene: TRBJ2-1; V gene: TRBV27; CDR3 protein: CASSFGLTEQFF
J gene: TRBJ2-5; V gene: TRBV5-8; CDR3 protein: CASSSGQGWGNQETQYF
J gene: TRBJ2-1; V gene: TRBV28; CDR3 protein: CASIRSGGSEQFF
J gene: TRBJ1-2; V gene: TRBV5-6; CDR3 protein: CASSQGFNGYTF
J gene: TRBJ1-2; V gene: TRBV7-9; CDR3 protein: CASSLGGSYGYTF
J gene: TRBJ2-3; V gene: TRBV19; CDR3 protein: CASSIGLVMTDTQYF
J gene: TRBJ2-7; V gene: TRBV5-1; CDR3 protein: CASSPGLTGGNYEQYF
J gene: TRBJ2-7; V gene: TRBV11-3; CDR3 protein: CASSSRGGAYEQYF
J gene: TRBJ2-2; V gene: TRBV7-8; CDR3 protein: CASSLERFPGELFF